The present T cell receptor (beta chain) was sequenced within a study of post-analysis software for immune sequencing data (dated by TCRdb to 2015 to 2017). Regarding the research as a whole: Recorded disease courses included relapsing-remitting, secondary progressive and progressive-relapsing multiple sclerosis, with some patients lacking subtype annotation. The patient repertoires were set against under 12 previously published healthy control repertoires from donors whose ages ranged from about 6 to 26 years. A subset of samples was prepared in parallel using single-end sample barcoding, then pooled and co-amplified after Illumina adapter ligation. Broad study findings and their caveats: The multiple sclerosis patient group was slightly younger than the control group. Strong co-clustering of samples prepared in the same batch was shown by direct clustering with F measure, prompting a batch-effect correction. Significantly lower normalized Chao1 diversity was found in multiple sclerosis patients than in controls, suggesting substantial peripheral T-cell clonal expansion. Significantly higher frequencies in patients than in controls were found for about 5 TRBV segments, including TRBV5-6, TRBV5-1 and TRBV20-1.

Sample time point, as interpreted from the label and publication: second blood draw from one MS patient after hematopoietic stem cell transplantation. TCR beta repertoires were profiled from peripheral blood of roughly twelve young patients with multiple sclerosis to demonstrate the VDJtools post-analysis software. The patients with multiple sclerosis were children and adolescents between about 6 and 16 years of age. V was cut back by 3 bases and J by 2 bases, leaving a gap of 7 bases between them. From the cysteine through the phenylalanine, the CDR3 covers 13 amino acids. The entry retains the CDR3 DNA only, 39 bases that are in frame from base 1. The library was made by PCR. The sample was run on an Illumina HiSeq 2500. To reduce PCR and sequencing biases, unique molecular identifiers were built into the TCR beta cDNA libraries. Per 1 to 10 million input T cells, around 500,000 cDNA molecules were obtained, such that each molecule approximated one T cell. The patient libraries were prepared and sequenced with the same protocol used for the earlier healthy control dataset. Within a given batch, samples were prepared together, multiplexed and sequenced on the same HiSeq lane. On the authors' methods: Raw barcoded reads were processed with MIGEC, discarding single-read molecular identifier groups before consensus assembly and CDR3 extraction. VDJtools was used for post-analysis of the clonotype tables, with diversity normalized by down-sampling every dataset to the smallest sample size. In repertoire overlap clustering, CDR3 amino acid sequences, but not nucleotide sequences, were matched to correct batch-related cross-sample contamination. TCRdb itself trimmed the public reads at Q25 with fastp, ran MiXCR and retained productive beta chains. Rows matching on CDR3 protein sequence are summarized as one entry with the most common DNA and genes. The V and J calls and clone size are TCRdb's, not the authors'. In all, the sample holds 150,000 or so distinct CDR3 sequences, and around 34% of those were seen once. 28% of the sample is taken by the ten largest.

In its sample, this clonotype was seen a few times. Its antigen remains unidentified. No much larger clone exists at a distance of one base, and base qualities are not known. This chain is built from TRBV12-3 or TRBV12-4 and TRBJ2-5; confidence is insufficient to name the D gene. Specimen: blood, collected after autologous hematopoietic stem cell transplantation. This TCR was recovered from a girl aged 5-17 years with multiple sclerosis. Donor details come from another sample of the same person, matched by shared clones. The CDR3 reads as follows: CASSFWPQETQYF. The DNA sequence reads TGTGCCAGCAGTTTTTGGCCTCAAGAGACCCAGTACTTC.